This T cell receptor (beta chain) was observed in a study of early T cells in non-severe SARS-CoV-2 infection. Study information: Chains were unpaired, as sequencing was done on bulk RNA from unsorted whole blood. Study-wide results and caveats: Using VDJdb, the matching emphasized anti-spike CD8 responses while missing private and CD4 specificities.

The V end was cut by 2 bases, the J end by 1 base, with 5 bases between. The CDR3 sequence is 13 residues long. Germline V gene sequence: CDR1 KGHSH, CDR2 LQKENI. Attachment of unique molecular identifiers to individual cDNA molecules was performed. TCRdb recomputed calls from the 5' RACE reads with MiXCR, one row per CDR3 protein. The sample records approximately 57,000 distinct CDR3 sequences, around 13% being singletons. This clonotype showed up just a few times. Its target is not known. The chain has TRBV18 and TRBJ1-1, with D unclear. Sequencing was performed on whole blood. This receptor was obtained from an adult who was a healthcare worker with PCR-confirmed SARS-CoV-2 infection or an uninfected control (not recorded which). The CDR3 DNA follows: TGTGCCAGCTCACCAGAGCGGAACACTGAAGCTTTCTTT. Its protein is CASSPERNTEAFF.